What follows are 8 T cell receptor beta chains derived from one specimen sequenced in a study of T-cell memory formation after mild COVID-19 (dated by TCRdb to about 2021). The receptor library was made with 5' RACE. TCRdb lists the instrument as Illumina NovaSeq 6000. TCRdb reanalyzed the raw reads on its own, using fastp at Q25 for trimming and MiXCR for clone calling, and kept in-frame beta chains. When rows share a CDR3 protein, they turn into one entry using the most common DNA and genes. In all, the sample holds 220,000 or so distinct CDR3 sequences, and about 9.2% of those were seen once. Roughly 3.5% of the sample is in the top ten clones. Sequences were obtained from PBMCs or a T cell subset sorted from them (not recorded which). The receptors shown here come from a man younger than 35 who had mild COVID-19 (a few samples of this study predate the infection). The sample titles of this study are shuffled in the database, so cell type and time point are left out; the donor was told from shared clones.

The J gene is TRBJ1-1, the V gene TRBV14, with D unresolved. CDR3 length: 14 amino acids. The ends were cut back, 10 bases at V and 2 bases at J, with 17 bases in the middle. CDR1 is SGHDN and CDR2 is FVKESK in the germline V gene. This CDR3 is CATALMVRNTEAFF. The CDR3 DNA reads TGTGCCACCGCGTTAATGGTACGAAACACTGAAGCTTTCTTT.

The chain joins TRBV6-2 or TRBV6-3 to TRBJ1-5; D uncertain. The V and J ends lost 6 bases and 3 bases respectively, with 9 bases between them. The CDR3 runs 13 residues. Germline V gives CDR1 MNHEY, CDR2 SVGEGT. The CDR3 sequence: CASRVDLNQPQHF. The CDR3 DNA sequence: TGTGCCAGCAGAGTAGACCTCAATCAGCCCCAGCATTTT.

This chain uses TRBV27 with TRBJ2-7; either TRBD1 or TRBD2 may fit D (5 bases each). V lost 4 bases, J lost 6 bases, and 28 bases lay in between. Germline assignment: CDR1 MNHEY and CDR2 SMNVEV (reference sequence). The CDR3 runs 18 residues. In DNA form, the CDR3 reads TGTGCCAGCAGTTCACCGGGGTGGACATCGGAAGTCCCTCTCGAGCAGTACGTC. Its protein product is CASSSPGWTSEVPLEQYV.

This chain links TRBV4-3 with TRBJ2-1; TRBD1 or TRBD2 may be the D gene (5 bases each). Germline values: CDR1 LGHNA, CDR2 YSLEER. This CDR3 is built from 16 residues. Trimming took 3 bases from V and 3 from J, leaving 15 bases between them. The CDR3 DNA is TGCGCCAGCAGCCAGCGATGGGGGTTCAGCTACAATGAGCAGTTCTTC. It translates to CASSQRWGFSYNEQFF.

This clonotype showed up many times. This chain connects TRBV7-3 to TRBJ2-5; 7 bases agree with TRBD1. CDR1 SGHTA and CDR2 FQGTGA come from the germline V gene. V lost 5 bases to trimming and J lost 4 bases; unmatched junction nucleotides: 7. This CDR3 comprises 14 residues. The CDR3 reads CASSRSGTAETQYF. For the CDR3, the DNA is TGTGCCAGCAGCAGATCCGGGACAGCAGAGACCCAGTACTTC. Together with reference TRBV7-3 and TRBJ2-5, the CDR3 gives the full variable domain: GAGVSQTPSNKVTEKGKYVELRCDPISGHTALYWYRQSLGQGPEFLIYFQGTGAADDSGLPNDRFFAVRPEGSVSTLKIQRTERGDSAVYLCASSRSGTAETQYFGPGTRLLVL.

This clonotype was counted a few times. The CDR3 nucleotides are TGTGCCAGCTCGAGTAGCACGAGGGGCAATCAGCCCCAGCATTTT. Translating gives CASSSSTRGNQPQHF. The chain uses TRBV7-9 and TRBJ1-5; no clear D gene. This CDR3 contains 15 residues. Trimming left V 8 bases short and J 2 bases short, with 16 bases between. The germline gives CDR1 SEHNR, CDR2 FQNEAQ (reference sequence).

This clonotype has ten or more counts. The chain recombines TRBV20-1 with TRBJ1-4; no reliable D call. Trimming removed 3 bases at V and 4 bases at J, with 6 bases between. Germline V gene data show CDR1 as DFQATT and CDR2 as SNEGSKA (reference sequence). This CDR3 spans 12 amino acids. In DNA form, the CDR3 reads TGCAGTGCTAGTTCCGTTAATGAAAAACTGTTTTTT. It yields the protein CSASSVNEKLFF.

The gene calls are TRBV20-1 and TRBJ1-5; a possible D gene is TRBD1 (5 bases). V gave up 5 bases and J gave up 7 bases, with 15 bases separating them. CDR1 is DFQATT, CDR2 SNEGSKA, per germline (reference sequence). This CDR3 is 13 amino acids long. The chain's CDR3 is CSAGAGGAQPQHF. The DNA of the CDR3 is TGCAGTGCTGGGGCGGGGGGAGCCCAGCCCCAGCATTTT.